Presented here are 30 T cell receptor beta chains from one specimen sequenced in a study of T cell responses to AZD1222 COVID-19 vaccine. Clones were read by immunoSEQ multiplex PCR, and TCRdb kept only the in-frame ones, dropping some. The sample yields over 60,000 clones, around 87% seen once. The source was peripheral blood, collected on day 0 of AZD1222 vaccination. These receptors were taken from an adult in good health.

In this sample, this clone turned up once. The chain links TRBV9 to TRBJ1-4; 12 nucleotides agree with TRBD1. The J segment lost 7 bases and the V segment lost 4 bases, leaving 5 bases of the junction unmatched. Per germline, CDR1 SGDLS and CDR2 YYNGEE. This CDR3 has 15 residues. The CDR3 is CASSIGTGGLEKLFF. The CDR3, as DNA: TGTGCCAGCAGCATTGGGACAGGGGGCCTTGAAAAACTGTTTTTT. Together with reference TRBV9 and TRBJ1-4, the CDR3 gives the full variable domain: DSGVTQTPKHLITATGQRVTLRCSPRSGDLSVYWYQQSLDQGLQFLIQYYNGEERAKGNILERFSAQQFPDLHSELNLSSLELGDSALYFCASSIGTGGLEKLFFGSGTQLSVL.

The chain links TRBV13 to TRBJ1-3, with a weak D call TRBD1 (5 bases). The length of the CDR3 is 16 residues. Per the germline V gene, CDR1 is PRHDT and CDR2 is FYEKMQ (reference sequence). V shed 5 bases and J shed 0 bases, with 14 bases lying between them. The CDR3 coding sequence is TGTGCCAGCAGCCGGGACCGGCAGAGCTCTGGAAACACCATATATTTT. It is translated as CASSRDRQSSGNTIYF.

The rearrangement links TRBV7-3 to TRBJ2-1; 12 bases fit TRBD2. This CDR3 is built from 14 residues. Trimming removed 8 bases from V and 8 bases from J; junction bases left unmatched: 7. CDR1 SGHTA and CDR2 FQGTGA come from the germline V gene. Here the CDR3 reads CASSPSGGADEQFF. The DNA of the CDR3 is TGTGCCAGCTCCCCTAGCGGGGGGGCCGATGAGCAGTTCTTC. The full variable domain, in which reference TRBV7-3 and TRBJ2-1 provide the parts outside the CDR3, is GAGVSQTPSNKVTEKGKYVELRCDPISGHTALYWYRQSLGQGPEFLIYFQGTGAADDSGLPNDRFFAVRPEGSVSTLKIQRTERGDSAVYLCASSPSGGADEQFFGPGTRLTVL.

This sequence joins TRBV28 and TRBJ2-2; D possibly matches TRBD1 or TRBD2 (5 bases each). The CDR3 runs to 15 residues. Germline values: CDR1 MDHEN, CDR2 SYDVKM. V was trimmed by 6 bases and J by 3 bases, leaving 14 bases between them. The CDR3 here is CASRKGSLDTGELFF. The CDR3 region has the DNA TGTGCCAGCAGGAAGGGGAGTCTGGACACCGGGGAGCTGTTTTTT.

The chain is built from TRBV21-1 and TRBJ2-2; TRBD1 reflects the table's D call only, with no check against the DNA. TRBV21-1 is annotated as a pseudogene. The CDR3 sequence is 16 residues long. CDR3 nucleotide sequence: TGTGCCAGCAGCAAAAAATCCCCGCCAGGGGCCGGGGAGCTGTTTTTT. Translated: CASSKKSPPGAGELFF.

The V call is TRBV5-1, the J call TRBJ1-1; D call uncertain. Between the trimmed V and J ends, which lost 7 bases and 0 bases, there was a span of 16 bases. Germline V CDR1 and CDR2: SGHRS, YFSETQ. The CDR3 is 15 residues long. The CDR3 reads CASERDQSLNTEAFF. The CDR3 bases are TGCGCCAGCGAAAGGGATCAGAGTTTGAACACTGAAGCTTTCTTT.

The chain joins TRBV28 to TRBJ1-1; D gene ambiguous. Trimming cost V 3 bases and J 5 bases, with 10 bases left between them. The CDR3 spans 13 residues. CDR1 and CDR2 (germline): MDHEN, SYDVKM. As DNA, the CDR3 is TGTGCCAGCAGTTTTGTCAGTTCTACTGAAGCTTTCTTT. The encoded protein is CASSFVSSTEAFF. The variable domain in full, with the rest retrieved from reference TRBV28 and TRBJ1-1, is DVKVTQSSRYLVKRTGEKVFLECVQDMDHENMFWYRQDPGLGLRLIYFSYDVKMKEKGDIPEGYSVSREKKERFSLILESASTNQTSMYLCASSFVSSTEAFFGQGTRLTVV.

This clone was counted a single time. The V gene is TRBV28, the J gene TRBJ2-7; the match to TRBD1 covers 7 bases. Trimming at V came to 5 bases and at J to 3 bases, leaving 10 bases not matched to a gene. The CDR3 has 15 residues. The germline CDR1 and CDR2 sequences are MDHEN and SYDVKM. CDR3: CASSKRRGNLYEQYF. The CDR3, as DNA: TGTGCCAGCAGTAAGCGCAGGGGGAATCTCTACGAGCAGTACTTC.

This rearrangement joins TRBV19 to TRBJ2-7; no clear D gene. Germline CDR1 reads LNHDA; CDR2 reads SQIVND (reference sequence). V lost 6 bases, J lost 3 bases, and 15 bases lay in between. This CDR3 has 14 residues. The CDR3 reads CASSPQASGYEQYF. CDR3 DNA: TGTGCCAGTAGCCCTCAAGCGTCGGGCTACGAGCAGTACTTC.

The chain uses TRBV6-2 or TRBV6-3 and TRBJ2-7, with D possibly TRBD2 on 6 matching bases. Germline CDR1 MNHEY, CDR2 SVGEGT. Trimming pared 5 bases from V and 1 base from J, leaving 15 bases between. The CDR3 is 15 residues long. This CDR3 is CASSGALAGSYEQYF. For the CDR3, the DNA is TGTGCCAGCAGTGGCGCTTTGGCGGGGTCCTACGAGCAGTACTTC.

This clone was counted a few times. The rearrangement uses TRBV27 and TRBJ2-3, with 8 bases lining up with TRBD2. Germline-derived CDR1 and CDR2 are MNHEY and SMNVEV (reference sequence). V lost 5 bases and J lost 5; bases outside the gene matches: 6. This CDR3 has 14 residues. As DNA, the CDR3 is TGTGCCAGCAGTGAGGGACTAGAAGGAGATACGCAGTATTTT. Residues: CASSEGLEGDTQYF.

The chain links TRBV18 to TRBJ1-4; TRBD1 matches at 7 bases. V lost 3 bases and J lost 6; bases outside the gene matches: 1. Germline CDR1 is KGHSH and CDR2 is LQKENI. CDR3 length: 13 amino acids. CDR3 in amino acids: CASSPGTDEKLFF. CDR3 DNA sequence: TGTGCCAGCTCACCGGGGACAGATGAAAAACTGTTTTTT.

The rearrangement links TRBV19 to TRBJ1-3; D is perhaps TRBD1 (6 bases). CDR3 size: 16 residues. Trimming stripped 6 bases from V and 0 bases from J, with 15 bases between. CDR1 and CDR2 from the germline V gene are LNHDA and SQIVND (reference sequence). The CDR3 nucleotides read TGTGCCAGTAGACGCCCGGGGGCCAGCTCTGGAAACACCATATATTTT. This sequence encodes CASRRPGASSGNTIYF.

This clone occurred once. V usage is TRBV27 and J usage is TRBJ2-7; D gene uncertain. Looked up from germline, CDR1 is MNHEY and CDR2 is SMNVEV (reference sequence). Trimming removed 5 bases from V and 7 bases from J, with 15 bases in between. This CDR3 has 13 amino acids. The CDR3 is CASSLLGFREQYF. In DNA form, the CDR3 reads TGTGCCAGCAGTCTATTAGGGTTTCGGGAGCAGTACTTC.

The chain joins TRBV6-7 to TRBJ2-5, with a tentative D call TRBD1 (6 bases). TRBV6-7 is placed among ORFs of uncertain function. The V end lost 0 bases, the J end lost 6 bases, and 17 bases lay between the germline ends. The CDR3 length is 16 residues. In DNA form, the CDR3 reads TGTGCCAGCAGTTACTCGACCCAGGGGTGTCGGAAGACCCAGTACTTC. It specifies CASSYSTQGCRKTQYF.

This chain links TRBV2 with TRBJ2-3, with 15 positions matching TRBD2. Losses at the gene ends were 7 bases for V and 1 base for J; bases not matched to a gene: 6. CDR3 length: 17 amino acids. The germline CDR1 and CDR2 sequences are SNHLY and FYNNEI. CDR3 sequence reads: CASKSRTSGGGTDTQYF. In nucleotides, the CDR3 is TGTGCCAGCAAATCTCGGACTAGCGGGGGGGGCACAGATACGCAGTATTTT.

This clone has just a few counts. The CDR3: CASSQQGNYGYTF. In nucleotides, the CDR3 is TGTGCCAGCAGTCAACAGGGGAACTATGGCTACACCTTC. The chain combines TRBV28 with TRBJ1-2; 7 positions match TRBD1. Germline lookup yields CDR1 MDHEN and CDR2 SYDVKM. With 5 bases clipped from V and 2 bases from J, the junction kept 2 bases outside the gene matches. The CDR3 spans 13 residues.

The chain employs TRBV15 and TRBJ1-2; no reliable D call. Germline V CDR1 and CDR2: LNHNV, YYDKDF (reference sequence). The V end was cut by 0 bases, the J end by 4 bases, with 15 bases between. CDR3 length: 16 residues. Here the CDR3 reads CATSRDRALSAYGYTF. In DNA, the CDR3 is TGTGCCACCAGCAGAGATCGGGCGCTCTCCGCCTATGGCTACACCTTC.

A single count supports this clone. The V and J genes are TRBV9 and TRBJ1-1, with a tentative D call TRBD1 (5 bases). Germline V lookup: CDR1 SGDLS, CDR2 YYNGEE. The CDR3 has 14 amino acids. The V and J ends lost 2 bases and 1 base respectively, with 9 bases between them. The CDR3, as DNA: TGTGCCAGCAGCGTTGTAGGGGCGAACACTGAAGCTTTCTTT. This encodes CASSVVGANTEAFF.

The chain links TRBV6-5 to TRBJ2-2, with 8 bases fitting TRBD1. This CDR3 has 14 residues. The ends lost 6 bases at V and 5 bases at J; junction bases unmatched: 5. Germline CDR1 MNHEY, CDR2 SVGAGI. The DNA of the CDR3 is TGTGCCAGCAGCCGGGACAGGACGACCGGGGAGCTGTTTTTT. Its protein is CASSRDRTTGELFF.

This chain joins TRBV19 and TRBJ2-2; possibly TRBD1 for D (5 bases). The V end lost 6 bases, the J end lost 4 bases, and 12 bases lay between the germline ends. Germline V lookup: CDR1 LNHDA, CDR2 SQIVND (reference sequence). There are 14 residues in the CDR3. The CDR3 here is CASRLGPGTGELFF. For the CDR3, the DNA is TGTGCCAGTAGGCTGGGGCCCGGCACCGGGGAGCTGTTTTTT.

This rearrangement joins TRBV10-1 to TRBJ2-1; 7 nucleotides match TRBD1. The CDR3 sequence is 15 residues long. V was clipped by 5 bases and J by 7 bases; unmatched bases: 11. Per germline, CDR1 WNHNN and CDR2 SYGVQD (reference sequence). Here the CDR3 reads CASSTYLGQKNEQFF. The CDR3 DNA reads as TGCGCCAGCAGTACATATCTGGGACAGAAAAATGAGCAGTTCTTC.

The J gene is TRBJ2-2, the V gene TRBV29-1; 11 bases fit TRBD2. This CDR3 is built from 17 residues. CDR1 is SQVTM, CDR2 ANQGSEA, per germline. Losses at the gene ends were 3 bases for V and 4 bases for J; bases not matched to a gene: 10. CDR3 region: CSVDLSASGGLTGELFF. The CDR3 DNA is TGCAGCGTTGATCTCTCGGCTAGCGGGGGGCTCACCGGGGAGCTGTTTTTT.

The chain links TRBV7-8 to TRBJ1-5, with D maybe TRBD1 (5 bases). This CDR3 spans 13 amino acids. V gave up 5 bases and J gave up 3 bases, with 8 bases separating them. Germline CDR1 reads SGHVS; CDR2 reads FQNEAQ. In DNA form, the CDR3 reads TGTGCCAGCAGCCGACAGAACAATCAGCCCCAGCATTTT. This translates into CASSRQNNQPQHF.

This clone was seen only once. The gene calls are TRBV4-3 and TRBJ2-6, with D perhaps TRBD1 (5 bases). The V and J ends lost 0 bases and 2 bases respectively, with 14 bases between them. The CDR3 runs 18 residues. The V gene's germline CDR1 is LGHNA and CDR2 YSLEER. CDR3 DNA sequence: TGCGCCAGCAGCCAAGAAGAAGAAGGGGCAACTGGGGCCAACGTCCTGACTTTC. Translation: CASSQEEEGATGANVLTF.

The chain employs TRBV11-3 and TRBJ2-1; D uncertain. There are 12 residues in the CDR3. V lost 3 bases, J lost 8 bases, and 8 bases lay in between. Germline CDR1 and CDR2: SGHNT and YENEEA. The CDR3 bases are TGTGCCAGCAGCTTCGACGGCGATGAGCAGTTCTTC. Amino acid sequence: CASSFDGDEQFF.

The V and J genes are TRBV24-1 and TRBJ2-3; a possible D gene is TRBD1 (5 bases). The CDR3 is made up of 17 amino acids. The ends were cut back, 5 bases at V and 6 bases at J, with 23 bases in the middle. Germline values: CDR1 KGHDR, CDR2 SFDVKD. The CDR3 region is CATSGGGQLSFTDTQYF. The CDR3 region has the DNA TGTGCCACCAGTGGGGGCGGACAATTGTCCTTTACGGATACGCAGTATTTT.

The chain employs TRBV21-1 and TRBJ2-2. TRBV21-1 is a known pseudogene. This CDR3 is 15 amino acids long. CDR3: CASSPPQDAPGELFF. The CDR3 nucleotides read TGTGCCAGCAGTCCACCACAAGACGCTCCCGGGGAGCTGTTTTTT.

The chain joins TRBV7-2 to TRBJ1-5; TRBD1 might be the D (6 bases). The length of the CDR3 is 15 residues. Trimming removed 1 base at V and 4 bases at J, with 11 bases between. The germline CDR1 and CDR2 sequences are SGHTA and FQGNSA. CDR3 protein: CASSLDGGRNQPQHF. In nucleotides, the CDR3 is TGTGCCAGCAGCTTAGACGGGGGCAGGAATCAGCCCCAGCATTTT.

This rearrangement joins TRBV10-3 to TRBJ2-7; 8 bases line up with TRBD1. Germline CDR1 and CDR2: ENHRY and SYGVKD. V lost 4 bases, J lost 5 bases, and 7 bases stayed unmatched. The CDR3 spans 14 residues. CDR3 sequence (DNA): TGTGCCATCAGTGTCAGGACAGGGTCTAACGAGCAGTACTTC. Amino acids: CAISVRTGSNEQYF.